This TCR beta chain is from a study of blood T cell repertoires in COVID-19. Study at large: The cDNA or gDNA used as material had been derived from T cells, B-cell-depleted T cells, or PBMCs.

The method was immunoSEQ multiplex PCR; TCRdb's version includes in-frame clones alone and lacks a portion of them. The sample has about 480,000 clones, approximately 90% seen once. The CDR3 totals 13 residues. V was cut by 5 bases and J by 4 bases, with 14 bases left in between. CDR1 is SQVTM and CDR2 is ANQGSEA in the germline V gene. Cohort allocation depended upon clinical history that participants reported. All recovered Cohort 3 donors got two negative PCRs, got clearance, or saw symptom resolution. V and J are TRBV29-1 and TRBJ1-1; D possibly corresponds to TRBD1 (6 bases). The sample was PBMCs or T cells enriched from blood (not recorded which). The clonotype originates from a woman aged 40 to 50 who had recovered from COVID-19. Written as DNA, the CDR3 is TGCAGCGTTAGGGGGAGGGTTGCCACTGAAGCTTTCTTT. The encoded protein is CSVRGRVATEAFF.